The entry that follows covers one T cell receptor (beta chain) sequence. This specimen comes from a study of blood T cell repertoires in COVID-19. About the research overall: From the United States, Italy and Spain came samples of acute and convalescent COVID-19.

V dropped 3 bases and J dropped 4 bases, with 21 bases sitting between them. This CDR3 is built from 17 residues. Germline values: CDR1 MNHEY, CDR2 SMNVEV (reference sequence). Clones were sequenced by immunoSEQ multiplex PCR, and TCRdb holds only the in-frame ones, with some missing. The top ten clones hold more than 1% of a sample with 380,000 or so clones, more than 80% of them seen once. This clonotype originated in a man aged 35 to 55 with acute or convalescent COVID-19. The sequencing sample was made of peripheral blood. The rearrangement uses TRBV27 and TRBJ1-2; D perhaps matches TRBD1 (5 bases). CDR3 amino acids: CASSLSGLSKASYGYTF. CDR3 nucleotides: TGTGCCAGCAGTTTGTCGGGACTGTCCAAAGCGAGCTATGGCTACACCTTC.